This T cell receptor (beta chain) was retrieved from a study of chemoradiotherapy in HPV16-positive cancers. Findings of the study overall: Candidate HPV-specific clones and E7-related TCR motifs grew in tumor during treatment.

Clones were read by immunoSEQ multiplex PCR, and TCRdb kept only the in-frame ones, dropping some. Here the sample spans approximately 9,000 clones, more than 65% being singletons. Trimming left V 4 bases short and J 4 bases short, with 23 bases between. CDR1 is SGHTA and CDR2 is FQGNSA in the germline V gene. This CDR3 has 18 residues. In the case of this clone: Its antigen is not known.

The sequenced sample was blood, obtained from a patient who underwent chemoradiotherapy. The origin of this receptor is a human donor with HPV-associated anogenital cancer. The chain recombines TRBV7-2 with TRBJ1-3; D might be TRBD1 (5 bases). The CDR3 DNA reads as TGTGCCAGCAGCTCCCGACTTAGGGGAGAACAGACAGGAAACACCATATATTTT. This encodes CASSSRLRGEQTGNTIYF.